Sequencing of this T cell receptor beta chain was carried out in a study of response to subunit inactivated influenza vaccine. Study findings and constraints: That few new T cells are recruited by each seasonal influenza vaccination was the authors' suggestion.

About this clonotype: What it recognizes is unknown.

Trimming removed 6 bases at V and 5 bases at J, with 16 bases between. The CDR3 has 14 residues. Per germline, CDR1 MDHEN and CDR2 SYDVKM. TCRdb analysed the RT-PCR reads with MiXCR anew, one entry per CDR3 protein. Counted here are some 850,000 distinct CDR3 sequences, approximately 17% occurring once; the ten biggest clones make up 11%. Here the sequenced sample was PBMCs from blood, taken roughly 5 days after vaccination. V and J are TRBV28 and TRBJ2-5; possibly TRBD1 or TRBD2 for D (5 bases each). The TCR was taken from a middle-aged man who received an inactivated influenza vaccine. CDR3 sequence (DNA): TGTGCCAGCAGCTTGCGACCGGGGACGGAGACCCAGTACTTC. Translation gives CASSLRPGTETQYF.